Presented here are 27 T cell receptor beta chains from one specimen sequenced in a study of beta chain features in type 1 diabetes. What was sequenced were expressed TCRB transcripts, since all of the isolated RNA had been reverse transcribed. Sequencing used immunoSEQ multiplex PCR; TCRdb keeps in-frame clones, though not all of them. The repertoire holds 60,000 or so clones, with about 55% as singletons. The sequenced material came from Tregs from blood. The receptor source for this set is a woman aged 18-35 years in good health.

This chain joins TRBV2 and TRBJ1-1, with D perhaps TRBD1 (5 bases). V lost 4 bases and J 3 bases, leaving 9 bases between the germline ends. The CDR3 extends over 13 amino acids. Germline V gene data show CDR1 as SNHLY and CDR2 as FYNNEI. The CDR3 nucleotides read TGTGCCAGCAGTGTAGGGGCGGACACTGAAGCTTTCTTT. Encoded protein: CASSVGADTEAFF. The whole variable domain, filled in from reference TRBV2 and TRBJ1-1, reads EPEVTQTPSHQVTQMGQEVILRCVPISNHLYFYWYRQILGQKVEFLVSFYNNEISEKSEIFDDQFSVERPDGSNFTLKIRSTKLEDSAMYFCASSVGADTEAFFGQGTRLTVV.

In its sample, this clone was seen a few times. This sequence joins TRBV2 and TRBJ2-1; 7 bases match TRBD1. Germline loops: CDR1 SNHLY, CDR2 FYNNEI. The CDR3 length is 14 residues. V lost 6 bases to trimming and J lost 8 bases; unmatched junction nucleotides: 10. CDR3 in DNA: TGTGCCAGCAGCAGGACAGGTTCCACAGATGAGCAGTTCTTC. Encoded protein: CASSRTGSTDEQFF.

This clone was seen only a few times. The chain carries TRBV5-1 and TRBJ2-1; 8 bases map to TRBD2. Trimming took 4 bases from V and 7 from J; bases not matched to a gene: 13. The CDR3 is 16 amino acids. CDR1 and CDR2 (germline): SGHRS, YFSETQ. This CDR3 reads CASSESAGEAWNEQFF. The CDR3 bases are TGCGCCAGCAGCGAATCAGCGGGGGAAGCGTGGAATGAGCAGTTCTTC.

The J gene is TRBJ2-3, the V gene TRBV7-3; D possibly corresponds to TRBD2 (6 bases). There are 17 residues in the CDR3. The germline CDR1 and CDR2 sequences are SGHTA and FQGTGA. Trimming stripped 4 bases from V and 2 bases from J, with 19 bases between. This chain's CDR3 is CASSSYSSSDHTDTQYF. CDR3 sequence (DNA): TGTGCCAGCAGCTCCTACTCATCTAGCGATCACACAGATACGCAGTATTTT.

Points on this clone: Mismatch with germline at one junction end may stem from a read error. The V and J genes are TRBV30 and TRBJ2-3, with 7 bases matching TRBD2. Germline V gives CDR1 GTSNPN, CDR2 SVGIG (reference sequence). This CDR3 has 12 residues. The CDR3: CAWQLGAGVTDF. In DNA, the CDR3 is TGTGCCTGGCAACTGGGCGCGGGAGTAACAGATTTT.

The chain recombines TRBV7-6 with TRBJ1-2, with D unclear. Trimming took 1 base from V and 2 from J, leaving 11 bases between them. The CDR3 has 15 amino acids. CDR1 and CDR2 (germline): SGHVS, FNYEAQ. The CDR3 region is CASSLGRALNYGYTF. CDR3 coding DNA: TGTGCCAGCAGCTTAGGGCGGGCCCTCAACTATGGCTACACCTTC.

The chain uses TRBV5-1 and TRBJ2-1, with D possibly matching TRBD2 (6 bases). The V and J ends lost 3 bases and 6 bases respectively, with 13 bases between them. This CDR3 comprises 14 residues. Germline CDR1 is SGHRS and CDR2 is YFSETQ. CDR3 coding DNA: TGCGCCAGCAGCTCTCGACTAGGGAGCAATGAGCAGTTCTTC. Its protein is CASSSRLGSNEQFF.

Only one count was recorded for this clone. The rearrangement links TRBV2 to TRBJ2-1, with 10 bases fitting TRBD2. Per the germline V gene, CDR1 is SNHLY and CDR2 is FYNNEI. With V trimmed by 4 bases and J by 7 bases, 4 bases remained unmatched. The CDR3 is 14 residues long. The CDR3 reads CASSGTSGRNEQFF. DNA of the CDR3: TGTGCCAGCAGTGGGACTAGCGGACGGAATGAGCAGTTCTTC.

In this sample, this clone turned up a few times. The chain links TRBV7-2 to TRBJ2-2; 8 bases align to TRBD2. Germline CDR1 reads SGHTA; CDR2 reads FQGNSA. J was trimmed by 6 bases and V by 6 bases; bases with no gene match: 12. The CDR3 has 16 amino acids. The CDR3 sequence is CASSERGGARPGELFF. For the CDR3, the DNA is TGTGCCAGCAGTGAACGGGGGGGCGCCCGTCCCGGGGAGCTGTTTTTT.

This chain links TRBV7-9 with TRBJ2-1; TRBD2 matches at 10 bases. This CDR3 comprises 16 residues. CDR1 is SEHNR and CDR2 is FQNEAQ in the germline V gene (reference sequence). V lost 5 bases and J lost 7; bases outside the gene matches: 11. The CDR3 DNA follows: TGTGCCAGCAGCCCCCAAAGCGGGGGGGCCAGGAATGAGCAGTTCTTC. Amino acid sequence: CASSPQSGGARNEQFF.

In its sample, this clone was seen once. The chain has TRBV6-6 and TRBJ2-7; 7 bases fit TRBD1. Germline-derived CDR1 and CDR2 are MNHNY and SVGAGI (reference sequence). The CDR3 has 15 amino acids. V gave up 4 bases and J gave up 2 bases; unmatched junction bases: 8. This CDR3 is CASSSTGRIPYEQYF. The CDR3 DNA sequence: TGTGCCAGCAGTTCGACAGGGAGAATTCCCTACGAGCAGTACTTC.

The table lists this clone with a few counts. The CDR3 protein is CSVEDLGGRFAYNEQFF. CDR3 DNA: TGCAGCGTTGAAGATCTCGGCGGGAGGTTCGCCTACAATGAGCAGTTCTTC. V usage is TRBV29-1 and J usage is TRBJ2-1, with 8 bases matching TRBD2. Germline CDR1 reads SQVTM; CDR2 reads ANQGSEA. The CDR3 is made up of 17 amino acids. V trimming: 0 bases; J trimming: 2 bases; junction bases outside the gene matches: 9.

The genes are TRBV9 and TRBJ2-5; the match to TRBD2 covers 9 bases. V lost 5 bases to trimming and J lost 2 bases; unmatched junction nucleotides: 7. This CDR3 comprises 15 residues. Germline V gene data show CDR1 as SGDLS and CDR2 as YYNGEE. The CDR3 DNA reads as TGTGCCAGCAGACGTAGCGGGGGCCCACAAGAGACCCAGTACTTC. Its translation is CASRRSGGPQETQYF.

The genes are TRBV19 and TRBJ1-1, with 8 bases matching TRBD1. The trim removed 7 bases at V and 4 bases at J, leaving 8 bases unmatched. The CDR3 covers 14 residues. Germline V gene lookup returns CDR1 LNHDA and CDR2 SQIVND (reference sequence). The CDR3 DNA follows: TGTGCCAGTATTCCGGACAGGGCTGGCACTGAAGCTTTCTTT. This gives the protein CASIPDRAGTEAFF. Based on the CDR3 plus reference TRBV19 and TRBJ1-1, the full variable domain is DGGITQSPKYLFRKEGQNVTLSCEQNLNHDAMYWYRQDPGQGLRLIYYSQIVNDFQKGDIAEGYSVSREKKESFPLTVTSAQKNPTAFYLCASIPDRAGTEAFFGQGTRLTVV.

The chain couples TRBV4-2 to TRBJ1-2; D might be TRBD1 (6 bases). CDR3 length equals 14 residues. The germline V gene has CDR1 LGHNA and CDR2 YNFKEQ. Trimming removed 0 bases from V and 5 bases from J, with 10 bases in between. The CDR3 protein is CASSQDGGQYGYTF. DNA for the CDR3: TGTGCCAGCAGCCAAGATGGCGGACAGTATGGCTACACCTTC.

CDR3 protein: CASSQVFGGPGRQFF. In nucleotides, the CDR3 is TGTGCCAGCAGCCAAGTATTCGGGGGGCCCGGTCGGCAGTTCTTC. This chain connects TRBV4-2 to TRBJ2-1; possibly TRBD2 for D (7 bases). V shed 1 base and J shed 12 bases, with 19 bases lying between them. The CDR3 totals 15 residues. Germline CDR1 and CDR2: LGHNA and YNFKEQ.

The rearrangement joins TRBV7-2 to TRBJ1-1; 9 positions match TRBD1. Germline loops: CDR1 SGHTA, CDR2 FQGNSA. CDR3 length equals 16 residues. V gave up 3 bases and J gave up 4 bases; unmatched junction bases: 9. CDR3: CASSFPRDRDGTEAFF. The CDR3 DNA reads as TGTGCCAGCAGCTTCCCTAGGGACAGGGACGGCACTGAAGCTTTCTTT.

The V call is TRBV27, the J call TRBJ1-2, with D unclear. CDR1 MNHEY and CDR2 SMNVEV come from the germline V gene (reference sequence). The CDR3 is 16 amino acids. Trimming pared 0 bases from V and 3 bases from J, leaving 14 bases between. The DNA for the CDR3 is TGTGCCAGCAGTTTATCGATTCCAGTATCGTACTATGGCTACACCTTC. It codes for CASSLSIPVSYYGYTF.

Here the CDR3 DNA reads TGCGCCAGCAGCCGGGCCGGGACAGAACTAAATCAGCCCCAGCATTTT. Translating it yields CASSRAGTELNQPQHF. The chain combines TRBV4-1 with TRBJ1-5; TRBD1 agrees at 7 bases. The germline V gene encodes CDR1 MGHRA and CDR2 YSYEKL. V lost 4 bases to trimming and J lost 4 bases; unmatched junction nucleotides: 10. This CDR3 is built from 16 residues.

The chain carries TRBV7-2 and TRBJ2-7; 7 positions match TRBD2. Trimming removed 1 base from V and 5 bases from J; junction bases left unmatched: 2. CDR1 is SGHTA, CDR2 FQGNSA, per germline. The CDR3 runs 13 residues. CDR3 coding DNA: TGTGCCAGCAGCTTAGGGACTAGTAACGAGCAGTACTTC. It yields the protein CASSLGTSNEQYF.

The chain combines TRBV29-1 with TRBJ2-3, with 9 bases lining up with TRBD1. Germline V CDR1 and CDR2: SQVTM, ANQGSEA. After removal of 7 bases from V and 3 bases from J, the junction contained 5 bases not matched to a gene. CDR3 length equals 13 residues. CDR3 protein: CSALDRGTDTQYF. For the CDR3, the DNA is TGCAGCGCCCTGGACAGGGGAACAGATACGCAGTATTTT.

The J gene is TRBJ1-2, the V gene TRBV6-1, with D hard to call. The germline CDR1 and CDR2 sequences are MNHNS and SASEGT. The CDR3 sequence is 15 residues long. V dropped 4 bases and J dropped 4 bases, with 16 bases sitting between them. In DNA, the CDR3 is TGTGCCAGCAGTGTAACCGCCCAGTTCCTCTATGGCTACACCTTC. Protein sequence: CASSVTAQFLYGYTF.

V gene TRBV7-9 combines with J gene TRBJ2-3; a weak D match, TRBD2 (6 bases). The CDR3 runs to 14 residues. Germline CDR1 SEHNR, CDR2 FQNEAQ (reference sequence). Trimming pared 5 bases from V and 0 bases from J, leaving 9 bases between. Here the CDR3 reads CASSLGTSTDTQYF. In DNA form, the CDR3 reads TGTGCCAGCAGCCTGGGGACTAGCACAGATACGCAGTATTTT.

This rearrangement joins TRBV11-2 to TRBJ2-7, with D perhaps TRBD1 (6 bases). V lost 5 bases to trimming and J lost 0 bases, with 11 bases between them. The CDR3 totals 14 residues. Germline CDR1 reads SGHAT; CDR2 reads FQNNGV. CDR3 protein: CASSGDRFSYEQYF. CDR3 sequence (DNA): TGTGCCAGCAGCGGCGACAGGTTCTCCTACGAGCAGTACTTC.

The chain joins TRBV2 to TRBJ1-2, with TRBD1 matching 9 bases. This CDR3 has 17 amino acids. The V gene end was trimmed by 2 bases and the J gene end by 2 bases; junction bases not matched to a gene: 9. Germline CDR1 and CDR2: SNHLY and FYNNEI. The DNA for the CDR3 is TGTGCCAGCAGTGAAAACAGGGGGCGCGAGTTGAACTATGGCTACACCTTC. Translating gives CASSENRGRELNYGYTF.

CDR3 amino acids: CASSSGPGEQETQYF. CDR3 DNA sequence: TGCGCCAGCAGCTCCGGCCCGGGAGAACAAGAGACCCAGTACTTC. The chain links TRBV5-1 to TRBJ2-5, with D perhaps matching TRBD2 (6 bases). Trimming pared 3 bases from V and 2 bases from J, leaving 14 bases between. The CDR3 is 15 residues long. CDR1 and CDR2 from the germline V gene are SGHRS and YFSETQ.

This clone was observed a handful of times. This chain links TRBV29-1 with TRBJ2-7; 8 nucleotides align to TRBD1. Germline trimming cut 6 bases from V and 1 base from J; bases unmatched to any gene: 2. Germline V gene sequence: CDR1 SQVTM, CDR2 ANQGSEA. The CDR3 is 12 amino acids. CDR3 nucleotide sequence: TGCAGCGTGCGGACAGGGTCCTACGAGCAGTACTTC. Protein: CSVRTGSYEQYF.